The rows below give T cell receptor beta chains drawn from one sample of a study of monozygotic twins with inflammatory bowel disease. TCRdb reanalyzed the 5' RACE reads, giving one entry per CDR3 protein sequence and no DNA. Its table lists a few hundred thousand distinct CDR3 sequences. Sequencing used blood. The receptors were gathered from a human donor with ulcerative colitis or Crohn's disease, or a healthy co-twin of an affected twin (not recorded which). Each CDR3 is given with its conserved first and last residue. Each record gives: V gene, J gene, CDR3 protein.

v_gene: TRBV5-6; j_gene: TRBJ2-1; CDR3aa: CASSLLAGGAGNEQFF
v_gene: TRBV7-2; j_gene: TRBJ2-3; CDR3aa: CASSLAPAGGSDTQYF
v_gene: TRBV12-3/TRBV12-4; j_gene: TRBJ2-5; CDR3aa: CASRKFSLEETQYF
v_gene: TRBV9; j_gene: TRBJ1-2; CDR3aa: CASSDQLTGIYGYTF
v_gene: TRBV5-1; j_gene: TRBJ1-1; CDR3aa: CASSLWPGGPNTEAFF
v_gene: TRBV15; j_gene: TRBJ2-3; CDR3aa: CATSRGQTLAGGSTDTQYF
v_gene: TRBV20-1; j_gene: TRBJ1-6; CDR3aa: CGCRTDYNSPLHF
v_gene: TRBV6-6; j_gene: TRBJ1-5; CDR3aa: CASSNSAGLEPQHF
v_gene: TRBV18; j_gene: TRBJ2-2; CDR3aa: CASSPTTGVNTGELFF
v_gene: TRBV7-9; j_gene: TRBJ1-3; CDR3aa: CASSPRRASGNTIYF
v_gene: TRBV3-1; j_gene: TRBJ2-7; CDR3aa: CASSPTQVRAYEQYF
v_gene: TRBV7-8; j_gene: TRBJ1-2; CDR3aa: CASSSSRTGRDGYTF
v_gene: TRBV12-3/TRBV12-4; j_gene: TRBJ1-4; CDR3aa: CASSKTESNEKLFF
v_gene: TRBV24-1; j_gene: TRBJ1-6; CDR3aa: CATSDFGPGTHNSPLHF
v_gene: TRBV15; j_gene: TRBJ2-1; CDR3aa: CATSRDSEDEQFF
v_gene: TRBV11-2; j_gene: TRBJ2-5; CDR3aa: CASSPMTSGRGETQYF
v_gene: TRBV20-1; j_gene: TRBJ1-2; CDR3aa: CSARDQEGGYTF